These T cell receptor beta chains were read from a single sample in a study of cytotoxic CD8 clonotypes in ibrutinib-treated CLL. TCRdb keeps only in-frame clones here, not all; method: immunoSEQ multiplex PCR. The data show roughly 170,000 clones, roughly 80% seen once. The sequencing here drew on PBMCs, taken after 24 months of ibrutinib treatment. All receptors derive from a human donor with chronic lymphocytic leukemia. Each CDR3 is given with its conserved first and last residue. D genes are given only for firm matches. Clone size is stated in some rows and not others, as once, few, many or a class when expanded.

j_call | d_call | clone_size | v_call | cdr3_nt | cdr3_aa
TRBJ2-6 | TRBD1 | . | TRBV9 | TGTGCCAGCAGCGGACGTACAGGGGGCGCTGGGGCCAACGTCCTGACTTTC | CASSGRTGGAGANVLTF
TRBJ1-4 | . | . | TRBV27 | TGTGCCAGCAGGCCTACAGGGAGGTGGCCTGAAAAACTGTTTTTT | CASRPTGRWPEKLFF
TRBJ2-1 | . | . | TRBV5-1 | TGCGCCAGCAGCTTGGGGGTAGCCTACAATGAGCAGTTCTTC | CASSLGVAYNEQFF
TRBJ2-7 | . | . | TRBV5-4 | TGTGCCAGCAGCTTTGGGGGGACTCAGGGGTACTTC | CASSFGGTQGYF
TRBJ2-2 | TRBD1 | . | TRBV2 | TGTGCCAGCAAACGACAGGGAGATTTCACCGGGGAGCTGTTTTTT | CASKRQGDFTGELFF
TRBJ2-3 | . | . | TRBV6-5 | TGTGCCAGCAGTAGGGTTCCGATCGGAGATACGCAGTATTTT | CASSRVPIGDTQYF
TRBJ2-3 | . | once | TRBV7-2 | TGTGCCAGCAGCTTAAGACAGAGCACAGATACGCAGTATTTT | CASSLRQSTDTQYF
TRBJ2-3 | TRBD1 | . | TRBV27 | TGTGCCAGCAGTTCTACCGGGACAGGGTTGACGCAGTATTTT | CASSSTGTGLTQYF
TRBJ1-3 | TRBD1 | . | TRBV27 | TGTGCCAGCGGGCTGACAGGGTTCACTGGAAACACCATATATTTT | CASGLTGFTGNTIYF
TRBJ1-6 | TRBD1 | . | TRBV18 | TGTGCCAGCTCACCACGGCAGACAGGGAGCTCCTATAATTCACCCCTCCACTTT | CASSPRQTGSSYNSPLHF
TRBJ2-6 | . | once | TRBV4-2 | TGTGCCAGCAGCCCGCAATCCCAGGGCACAGCTGGGGCCAACGTCCTGACTTTC | CASSPQSQGTAGANVLTF
TRBJ1-1 | . | . | TRBV6-5 | TGTGCCAGCAGTTACGGAGGGAGCACCACTGAAGCTTTCTTT | CASSYGGSTTEAFF
TRBJ1-1 | TRBD1 | . | TRBV10-3 | TGTGCCATCAGTACACAACAGGGGTCCACTGAAGCTTTCTTT | CAISTQQGSTEAFF
TRBJ2-7 | . | . | TRBV2 | TGTGCCAGCAGTGTACCAGGATACTCCTACGAGCAGTACTTC | CASSVPGYSYEQYF
TRBJ1-3 | . | . | TRBV7-2 | TGTGCCAGCAGCCGGCTCCCCGGGAGCTCTGGAAACACCATATATTTT | CASSRLPGSSGNTIYF
TRBJ2-7 | TRBD1 | . | TRBV6-6 | TGTGCCAGCAGCTCACGGGACAGGGGAACCTACGAGCAGTACTTC | CASSSRDRGTYEQYF
TRBJ2-7 | . | . | TRBV5-1 | TGCGCCAGCAGTTTGACACCACCACCGGCGCCCGAGCAGTACTTC | CASSLTPPPAPEQYF
TRBJ1-5 | . | . | TRBV5-8 | TGTGCCAGCAGCTTGGGTAGGGTCTCGCGCAATCAGCCCCAGCATTTT | CASSLGRVSRNQPQHF
TRBJ1-5 | . | . | TRBV6-5 | TGTGCCAGCAGTTACCTGGGGAAGGATCAGCCCCAGCATTTT | CASSYLGKDQPQHF
TRBJ2-3 | TRBD1 | . | TRBV7-2 | TGTGCCAGCAGCTCGACGACAGGGGTGTCTTCGCAGTATTTT | CASSSTTGVSSQYF
TRBJ2-7 | TRBD2 | . | TRBV7-9 | TGTGCCAGCAGCCCTCGGACTAGCGGGGACCTAGCCTACGAGCAGTACTTC | CASSPRTSGDLAYEQYF
TRBJ1-2 | . | . | TRBV7-9 | TGTGCCAGCAGCCTCAAGGACAGTAACTATGGCTACACCTTC | CASSLKDSNYGYTF
TRBJ1-1 | TRBD1 | . | TRBV6-5 | TGTGCCAGCAGTTACTCTAGGACAGGGGCCACTGAAGCTTTCTTT | CASSYSRTGATEAFF
TRBJ1-6 | . | . | TRBV5-1 | TGCGCCAGCAGCTTGGGTGGGGAAAATAATTCACCCCTCCACTTT | CASSLGGENNSPLHF
TRBJ1-2 | TRBD1 | . | TRBV7-2 | TGTGCCAGCAGCGCCAGACAGGGGGCGCAGGGCTATGGCTACACCTTC | CASSARQGAQGYGYTF
TRBJ1-2 | TRBD1 | . | TRBV5-4 | TGTGCCAGCAGCCGTTGGGACAGATACTATGGCTACACCTTC | CASSRWDRYYGYTF
TRBJ2-7 | . | few | TRBV27 | TGTGCCAGCAGTCCTTACCCGGGCAGGTCCTACGAGCAGTACTTC | CASSPYPGRSYEQYF
TRBJ2-5 | TRBD2 | . | TRBV7-9 | TGTGCCAGCAGCTGGCCTACTAGCGGGCAAGAGACCCAGTACTTC | CASSWPTSGQETQYF
TRBJ1-1 | . | once | TRBV7-2 | TGTGCCAGCAGCCTAAACCCAGGGATCGGAACTGAAGCTTTCTTT | CASSLNPGIGTEAFF
TRBJ2-3 | . | once | TRBV7-9 | TGTGCCAGCAGCTTAGCGGTGAGGTCTAGCACAGATACGCAGTATTTT | CASSLAVRSSTDTQYF
TRBJ2-7 | TRBD2 | . | TRBV28 | TGTGCCAGCACCCCTAGCGGGAGACAATCGTCCGAGCAGTACTTC | CASTPSGRQSSEQYF
TRBJ1-1 | TRBD1 | . | TRBV27 | TGTGCCAGCTGCTGGACAGGAGGGAGCACTGAAGCTTTCTTT | CASCWTGGSTEAFF
TRBJ2-7 | . | . | TRBV5-5 | TGTGCCAGCAGCTTAGCCGACTACGAGCAGTACTTC | CASSLADYEQYF
TRBJ1-5 | . | . | TRBV7-2 | TGTGCCAGCAGCTTATTGGGGCAGAGGGATCAGCCCCAGCATTTT | CASSLLGQRDQPQHF
TRBJ1-2 | TRBD1 | many | TRBV30 | TGTGCCTGGAGACAGGGGAACTATGGCTACACCTTC | CAWRQGNYGYTF
TRBJ1-3 | TRBD1 | few | TRBV6-5 | TGTGCCAGCAGCGGACAGGCGAGCTCTGGAAACACCATATATTTT | CASSGQASSGNTIYF
TRBJ1-5 | . | few | TRBV28 | TGTGCCAGCAGTTTGGCAGGCGGCAATCAGCCCCAGCATTTT | CASSLAGGNQPQHF
TRBJ2-3 | TRBD1 | . | TRBV7-8 | TGTGCCGTCAGACAGGGGGCAAGCACAGATACGCAGTATTTT | CAVRQGASTDTQYF
TRBJ1-5 | . | once | TRBV6-6 | TGTGCCAGCAGGATCGGACAGCTCAATCAGCCCCAGCATTTT | CASRIGQLNQPQHF
TRBJ2-1 | TRBD2 | few | TRBV15 | TGTGCCACCATACCCGCTGTGAGACTAGCGGGAGCAGGAGACGCCAATGAGCAGTTCTTC | CATIPAVRLAGAGDANEQFF
TRBJ1-2 | . | . | TRBV4-2 | TGTGCCAGCAGCCCTCAAATCGGGACGGATAACTATGGCTACACCTTC | CASSPQIGTDNYGYTF